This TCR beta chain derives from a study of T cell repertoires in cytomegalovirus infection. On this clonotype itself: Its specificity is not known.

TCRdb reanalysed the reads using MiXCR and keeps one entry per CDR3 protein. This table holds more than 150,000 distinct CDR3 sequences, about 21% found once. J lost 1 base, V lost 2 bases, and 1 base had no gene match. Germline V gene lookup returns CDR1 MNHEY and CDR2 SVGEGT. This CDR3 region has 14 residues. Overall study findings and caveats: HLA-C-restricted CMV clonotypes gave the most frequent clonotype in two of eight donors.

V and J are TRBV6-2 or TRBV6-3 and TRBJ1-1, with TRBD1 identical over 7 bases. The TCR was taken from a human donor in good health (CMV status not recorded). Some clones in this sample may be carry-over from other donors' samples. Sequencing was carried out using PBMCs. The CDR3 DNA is TGTGCCAGCAGTTACAGGGGGCAGAACACTGAAGCTTTCTTT. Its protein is CASSYRGQNTEAFF.